This T cell receptor beta chain was sequenced for a study of blood T cell repertoires in COVID-19 (TCRdb year 2020). In the study overall: The collaborator samples originated in the United States, Italy and Spain and spanned the acute and convalescent phases of COVID-19. The material from the prospective study consisted of cDNA or gDNA derived from T cells, B-cell-depleted T cells, or PBMCs. Subjects who had been exposed to COVID-19, were actively infected with it, or had recovered from it provided the deeply sampled blood TCRbeta repertoires that made up the dataset. A freely available public database, intended as a resource for researchers studying the immune response to SARS-CoV-2, is where the repertoires were released. The samples were drawn from the first 160 participants of the ongoing ImmuneRACE study and from roughly 1,300 subjects provided by 6 global collaborators. Sample metadata almost always included a de-identified subject ID, COVID-19 status, age in years and sex. Where available, HLA class I and class II types were obtained from metadata supplied by the sample provider rather than from assay-based typing. Results the study describes overall, beyond this receptor: The quantity of clinical and demographic metadata differed by source and by participant and was supplied without curation.

Note on this clone: Its antigen remains undetermined. No clone much larger than this one lies a single base away; base qualities are absent.

The CDR3 has 16 amino acids, counting the end cysteine and phenylalanine. Just CDR3 DNA is preserved here, 48 bases in frame from base 1. At the junction V is shortened by 1 base and J by 2 bases, with 14 bases in between. The germline V gene supplies CDR1 SGHRS and CDR2 YFSETQ. TCRbeta CDR3 regions were amplified from genomic DNA using the immunoSEQ Assay, a bias-controlled multiplex PCR. In the source study's methods: Nucleated cell counts per sample were estimated from amplification of reference gene primers within the assay. To quantify the absolute abundance of each unique TCRbeta CDR3 rearrangement, sequence reads were collapsed and filtered. For each sample, productive Simpson clonality was calculated by taking the square root of Simpson's diversity index across productive rearrangements. As stored in TCRdb, this immuneACCESS dataset retains in-frame rearrangements with V and J assigned. A fraction of the clones does not appear; measured against another copy, unresolved V genes explain less than half of the discrepancy, and the remainder lacks a known reason. V and J calls and clone size come straight from that table; D and trimming were deduced from the DNA. In this sample the table shows about 230,000 clones, roughly 85% of which occur a single time. About 12% of the sample is taken by the ten largest.

Samples from volunteer blood donors who had recovered from COVID-19 were contributed by a second Seattle source. Each collaborating institution followed its own protocols to collect whole blood in K2EDTA tubes. Collaborator samples were shipped for TCRbeta analysis as frozen whole blood, isolated PBMCs, or DNA extracted from either sample type. The chain joins TRBV5-1 to TRBJ2-3; the D gene is perhaps TRBD1, on 6 matching bases. The TCR sequence derives from a woman between 18 and 29 years old who had recovered from COVID-19. Specimen: peripheral blood. Here is the DNA: TGCGCCAGCAGCTTGACAGGGCCCCCCAACACAGATACGCAGTATTTT. Its product reads: CASSLTGPPNTDTQYF.